This T cell receptor (beta chain) was documented in a study of cytomegalovirus exposure and HLA in healthy donors. Notes on this clone: What it binds is not known.

Germline V gene data show CDR1 as SGHKS and CDR2 as YYEKEE (reference sequence). This CDR3 contains 14 residues. V was pared by 4 bases and J by 5 bases, with 16 bases between. Findings and caveats of the study: A later analysis found common viral pathogens apparently linked to several of the most significant clusters. Sequencing had likely introduced a cluster of highly shared sequence variants as an artifact. The study carried out a later analysis of TCR beta sequences. It associated under 20,000 of them with specific HLA alleles at a false discovery rate of 0.05. Later analysis demonstrated an association between a missense DCLRE1C variant and TCR beta V- and J-gene trimming.

Primers included in the PCR were 60 Vbeta and 13 Jbeta primers. TCRdb's table, derived via immunoSEQ multiplex PCR, lists solely in-frame clones and lacks some. The specimen's table records tens of thousands of clones. Sequenced: PBMCs. The chain couples TRBV5-5 to TRBJ2-7; a possible D gene is TRBD2 (6 bases). This receptor was taken from a woman in her twenties or thirties in good health and CMV-seronegative. The CDR3 bases are TGTGCCAGCAGCGTCCGGGGGTCCTGGGACGAGCAGTACTTC. This codes for CASSVRGSWDEQYF.